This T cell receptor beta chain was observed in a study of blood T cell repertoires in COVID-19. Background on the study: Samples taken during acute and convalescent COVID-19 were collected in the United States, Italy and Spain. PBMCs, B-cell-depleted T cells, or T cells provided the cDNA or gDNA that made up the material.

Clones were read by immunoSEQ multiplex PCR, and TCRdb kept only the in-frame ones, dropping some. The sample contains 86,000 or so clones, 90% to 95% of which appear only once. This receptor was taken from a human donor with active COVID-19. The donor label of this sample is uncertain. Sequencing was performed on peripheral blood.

The CDR3 DNA is TGTGCCAGCAGCCCCCAAGCGGGAGCAGGGTACGAGCAGTACTTC. Translated: CASSPQAGAGYEQYF. This chain connects TRBV5-4 to TRBJ2-7, with 8 bases lining up with TRBD2. Germline loops: CDR1 SGHNT, CDR2 YYREEE (reference sequence). This CDR3 has 15 amino acids. After removal of 4 bases from V and 4 bases from J, the junction contained 10 bases not matched to a gene. The full variable domain, completed using reference TRBV5-4 and TRBJ2-7, is ETGVTQSPTHLIKTRGQQVTLRCSSQSGHNTVSWYQQALGQGPQFIFQYYREEENGRGNFPPRFSGLQFPNYSSELNVNALELDDSALYLCASSPQAGAGYEQYFGPGTRLTVT.